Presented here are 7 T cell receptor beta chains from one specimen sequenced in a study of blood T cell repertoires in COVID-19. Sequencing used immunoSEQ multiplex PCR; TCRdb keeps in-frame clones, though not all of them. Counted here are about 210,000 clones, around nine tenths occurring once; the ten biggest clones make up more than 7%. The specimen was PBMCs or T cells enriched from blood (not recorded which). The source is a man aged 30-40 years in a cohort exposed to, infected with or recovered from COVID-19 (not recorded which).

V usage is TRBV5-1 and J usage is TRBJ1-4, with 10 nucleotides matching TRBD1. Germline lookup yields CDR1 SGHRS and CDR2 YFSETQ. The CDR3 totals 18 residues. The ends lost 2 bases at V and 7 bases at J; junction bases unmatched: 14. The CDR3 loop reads CASSFRPTGTGVGEKLFF. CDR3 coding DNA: TGCGCCAGCAGCTTCAGACCGACCGGGACAGGGGTGGGTGAAAAACTGTTTTTT.

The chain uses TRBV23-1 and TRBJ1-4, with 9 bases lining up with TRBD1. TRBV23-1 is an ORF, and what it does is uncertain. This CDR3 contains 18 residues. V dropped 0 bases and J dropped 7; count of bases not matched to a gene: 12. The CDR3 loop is CASSQSPFTGGAGEKLFF. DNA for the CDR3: TGCGCCAGCAGTCAATCCCCCTTTACAGGGGGCGCAGGTGAAAAACTGTTTTTT.

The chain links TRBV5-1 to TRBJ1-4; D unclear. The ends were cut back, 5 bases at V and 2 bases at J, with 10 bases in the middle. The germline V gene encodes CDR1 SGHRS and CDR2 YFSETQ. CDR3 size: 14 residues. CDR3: CASSLGSTNEKLFF. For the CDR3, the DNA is TGCGCCAGCAGTCTAGGGAGTACTAATGAAAAACTGTTTTTT.

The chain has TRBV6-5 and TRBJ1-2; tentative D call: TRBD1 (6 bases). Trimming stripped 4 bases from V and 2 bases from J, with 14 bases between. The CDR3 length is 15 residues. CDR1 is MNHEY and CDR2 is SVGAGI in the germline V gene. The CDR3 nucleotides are TGTGCCAGCAGTTCACAACCTGGACAGAACTATGGCTACACCTTC. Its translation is CASSSQPGQNYGYTF.

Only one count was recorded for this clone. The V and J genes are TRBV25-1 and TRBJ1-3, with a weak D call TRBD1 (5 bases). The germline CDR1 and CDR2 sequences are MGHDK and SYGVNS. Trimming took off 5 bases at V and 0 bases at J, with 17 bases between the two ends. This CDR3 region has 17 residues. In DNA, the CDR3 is TGTGCCAGCAGTCCCCCGATATCAGGGTACTCTGGAAACACCATATATTTT. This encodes CASSPPISGYSGNTIYF.

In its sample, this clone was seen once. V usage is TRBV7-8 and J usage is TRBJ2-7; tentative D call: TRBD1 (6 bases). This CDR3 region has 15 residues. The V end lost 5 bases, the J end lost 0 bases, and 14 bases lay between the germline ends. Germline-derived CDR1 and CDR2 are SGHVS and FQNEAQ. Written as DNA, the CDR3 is TGTGCCAGCAGCGCCGAGGGGGTCAGCTCCTACGAGCAGTACTTC. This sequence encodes CASSAEGVSSYEQYF. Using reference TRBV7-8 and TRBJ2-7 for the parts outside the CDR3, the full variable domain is GAGVSQSPRYKVAKRGQDVALRCDPISGHVSLFWYQQALGQGPEFLTYFQNEAQLDKSGLPSDRFFAERPEGSVSTLKIQRTQQEDSAVYLCASSAEGVSSYEQYFGPGTRLTVT.

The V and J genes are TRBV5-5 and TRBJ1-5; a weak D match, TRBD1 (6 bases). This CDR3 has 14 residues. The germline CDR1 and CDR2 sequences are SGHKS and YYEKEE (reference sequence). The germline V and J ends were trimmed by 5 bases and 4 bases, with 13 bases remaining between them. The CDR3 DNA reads TGTGCCAGCAGTAGGGACATGAGTAATCAGCCCCAGCATTTT. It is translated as CASSRDMSNQPQHF.